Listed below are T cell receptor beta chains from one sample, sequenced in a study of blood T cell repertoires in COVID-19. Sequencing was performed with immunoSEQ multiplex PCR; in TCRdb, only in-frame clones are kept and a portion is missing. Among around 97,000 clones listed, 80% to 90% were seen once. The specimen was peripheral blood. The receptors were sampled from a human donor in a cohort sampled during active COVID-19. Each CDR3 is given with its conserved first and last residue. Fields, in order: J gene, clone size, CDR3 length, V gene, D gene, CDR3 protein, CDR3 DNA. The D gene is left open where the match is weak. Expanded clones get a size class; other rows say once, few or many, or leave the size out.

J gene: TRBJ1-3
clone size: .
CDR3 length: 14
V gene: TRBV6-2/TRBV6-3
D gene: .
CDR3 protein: CASSTGPRGNTIYF
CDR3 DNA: TGTGCCAGCAGTACAGGTCCTCGTGGAAACACCATATATTTT

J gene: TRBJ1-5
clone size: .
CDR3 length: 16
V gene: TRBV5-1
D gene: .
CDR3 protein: CASSLGAGNSNQPQHF
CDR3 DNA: TGCGCCAGCAGCTTGGGGGCAGGGAATAGCAATCAGCCCCAGCATTTT

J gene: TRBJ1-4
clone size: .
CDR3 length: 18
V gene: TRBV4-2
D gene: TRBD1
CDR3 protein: CASSQGGTGGRYNEKLFF
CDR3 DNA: TGTGCCAGCAGCCAAGGAGGGACAGGGGGCCGATATAATGAAAAACTGTTTTTT

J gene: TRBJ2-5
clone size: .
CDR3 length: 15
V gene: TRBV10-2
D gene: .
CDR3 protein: CASRRTAGTTETQYF
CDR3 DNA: TGCGCCAGCAGGAGGACAGCAGGGACGACAGAGACCCAGTACTTC

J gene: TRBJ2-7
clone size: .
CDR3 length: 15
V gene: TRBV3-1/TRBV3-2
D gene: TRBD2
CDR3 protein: CASSQAPTSGYEQYF
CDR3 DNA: TGTGCCAGCAGCCAAGCACCCACTAGCGGTTACGAGCAGTACTTC

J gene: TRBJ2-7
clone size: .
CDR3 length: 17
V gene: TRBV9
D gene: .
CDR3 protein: CASSVDWVGAESYEQYF
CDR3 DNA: TGTGCCAGCAGCGTAGACTGGGTGGGGGCCGAGTCCTACGAGCAGTACTTC

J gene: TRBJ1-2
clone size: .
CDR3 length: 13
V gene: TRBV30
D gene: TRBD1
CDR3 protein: CAWRRTGGAGYTF
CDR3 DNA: TGTGCCTGGAGGAGGACAGGGGGCGCAGGCTACACCTTC

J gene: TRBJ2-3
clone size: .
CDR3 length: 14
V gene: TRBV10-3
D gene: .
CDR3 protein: CAISEDGFPDTQYF
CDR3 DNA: TGTGCCATCAGTGAAGACGGGTTTCCAGATACGCAGTATTTT

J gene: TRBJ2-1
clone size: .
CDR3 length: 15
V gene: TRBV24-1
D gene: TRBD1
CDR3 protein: CATSDRGTGRNEQFF
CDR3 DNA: TGTGCCACCAGTGACCGTGGGACAGGGAGGAATGAGCAGTTCTTC

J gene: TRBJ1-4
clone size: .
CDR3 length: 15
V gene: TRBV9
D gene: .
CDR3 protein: CASSDRPEGYEKLFF
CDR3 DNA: TGTGCCAGCAGCGACCGACCTGAGGGATATGAAAAACTGTTTTTT

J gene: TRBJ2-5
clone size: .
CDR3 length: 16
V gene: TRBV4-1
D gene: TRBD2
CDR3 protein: CASSQDKGGGVETQYF
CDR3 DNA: TGCGCCAGCAGCCAAGATAAAGGCGGGGGGGTAGAGACCCAGTACTTC

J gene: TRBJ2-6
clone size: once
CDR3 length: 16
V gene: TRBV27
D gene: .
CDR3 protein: CASSFLQGLGANVLTF
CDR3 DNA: TGTGCCAGCAGTTTCCTTCAGGGTCTCGGGGCCAACGTCCTGACTTTC

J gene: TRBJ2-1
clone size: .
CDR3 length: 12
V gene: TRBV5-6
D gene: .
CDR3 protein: CASTPNRGEQFF
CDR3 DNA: TGTGCCAGCACCCCAAATCGAGGAGAGCAGTTCTTC

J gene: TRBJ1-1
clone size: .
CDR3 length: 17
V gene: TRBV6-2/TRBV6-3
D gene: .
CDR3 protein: CASSYPQGRPMNTEAFF
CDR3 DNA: TGTGCCAGCAGTTACCCCCAAGGGAGACCTATGAACACTGAAGCTTTCTTT

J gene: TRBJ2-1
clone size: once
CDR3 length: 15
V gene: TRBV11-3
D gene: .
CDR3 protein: CASSFLGALPNEQFF
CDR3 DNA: TGTGCCAGCAGCTTTTTGGGGGCCCTTCCCAATGAGCAGTTCTTC

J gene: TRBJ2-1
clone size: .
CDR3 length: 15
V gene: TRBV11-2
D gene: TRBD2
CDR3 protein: CASSLRLAGYNEQFF
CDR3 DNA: TGTGCCAGCAGCCTCCGACTAGCGGGGTACAATGAGCAGTTCTTC

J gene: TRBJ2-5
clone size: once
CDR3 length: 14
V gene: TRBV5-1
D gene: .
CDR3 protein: CASTRQTLQETQYF
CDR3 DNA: TGCGCCAGCACCCGACAGACGCTACAAGAGACCCAGTACTTC

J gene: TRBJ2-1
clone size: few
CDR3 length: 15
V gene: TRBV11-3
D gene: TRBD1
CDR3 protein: CASSSGGFSYNEQFF
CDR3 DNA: TGTGCCAGCAGCTCAGGGGGATTCTCCTACAATGAGCAGTTCTTC

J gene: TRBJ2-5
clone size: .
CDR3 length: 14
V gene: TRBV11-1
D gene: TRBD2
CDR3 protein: CASSVSGDQETQYF
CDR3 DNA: TGTGCCAGCAGCGTTAGCGGGGACCAAGAGACCCAGTACTTC

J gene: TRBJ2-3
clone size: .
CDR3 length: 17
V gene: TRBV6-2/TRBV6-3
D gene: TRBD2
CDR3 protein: CASSYSLLAVSTDTQYF
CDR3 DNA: TGTGCCAGCAGTTACTCCTTACTAGCGGTGAGCACAGATACGCAGTATTTT

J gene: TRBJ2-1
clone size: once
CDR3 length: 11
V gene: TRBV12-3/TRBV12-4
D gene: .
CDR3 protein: CASSRGNEQFF
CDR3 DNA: TGTGCCAGCAGCCGAGGAAATGAGCAGTTCTTC

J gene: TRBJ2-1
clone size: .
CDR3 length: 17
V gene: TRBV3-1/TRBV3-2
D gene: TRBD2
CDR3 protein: CASSQDGVAGAAFEQFF
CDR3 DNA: TGTGCCAGCAGCCAAGATGGCGTAGCGGGAGCCGCCTTTGAGCAGTTCTTC

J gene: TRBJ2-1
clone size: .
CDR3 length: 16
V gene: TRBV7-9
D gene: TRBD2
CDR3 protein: CASSSRGSGSKDEQFF
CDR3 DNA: TGTGCCAGCAGCTCCCGGGGTAGCGGGAGTAAGGATGAGCAGTTCTTC

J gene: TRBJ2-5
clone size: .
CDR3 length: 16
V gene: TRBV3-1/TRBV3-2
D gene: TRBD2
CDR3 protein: CASSQVAGTSTETQYF
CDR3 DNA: TGTGCCAGCAGCCAAGTTGCCGGGACTAGCACAGAGACCCAGTACTTC

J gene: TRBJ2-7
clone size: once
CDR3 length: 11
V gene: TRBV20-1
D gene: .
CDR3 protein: CSASLASKQYF
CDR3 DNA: TGCAGTGCTAGCTTAGCGTCTAAGCAGTACTTC

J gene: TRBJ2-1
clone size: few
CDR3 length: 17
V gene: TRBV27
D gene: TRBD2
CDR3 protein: CASSTSGLAGGVGEQFF
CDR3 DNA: TGTGCCAGCAGTACCTCGGGACTAGCGGGGGGTGTTGGTGAGCAGTTCTTC

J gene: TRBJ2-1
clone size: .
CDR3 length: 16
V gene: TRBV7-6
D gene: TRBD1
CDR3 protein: CASSPGQGNSYNEQFF
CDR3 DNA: TGTGCCAGCAGCCCGGGACAGGGGAACTCCTACAATGAGCAGTTCTTC

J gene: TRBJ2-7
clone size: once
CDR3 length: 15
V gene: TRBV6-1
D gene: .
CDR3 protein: CASSEQAGSTYEQYF
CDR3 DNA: TGTGCCAGCAGTGAACAGGCGGGGTCCACCTACGAGCAGTACTTC